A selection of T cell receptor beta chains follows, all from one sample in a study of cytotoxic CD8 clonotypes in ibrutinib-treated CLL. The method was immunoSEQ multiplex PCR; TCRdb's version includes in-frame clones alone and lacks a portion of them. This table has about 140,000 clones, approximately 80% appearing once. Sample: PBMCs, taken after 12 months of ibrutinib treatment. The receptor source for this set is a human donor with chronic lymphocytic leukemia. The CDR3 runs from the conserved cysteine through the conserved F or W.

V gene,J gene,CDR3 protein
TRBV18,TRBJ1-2,CASSPPGSYGYTF
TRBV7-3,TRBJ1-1,CASSRGTGVTEAFF
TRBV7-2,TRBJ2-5,CASSLAGNQETQYF
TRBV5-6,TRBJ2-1,CASSFPSGTYNEQFF
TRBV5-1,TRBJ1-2,CASSLQTHNYGYTF
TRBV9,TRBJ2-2,CASSVEASVTGELFF
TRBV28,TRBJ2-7,CASSILAPLSSYEQYF
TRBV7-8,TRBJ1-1,CASSFKGFDEAFF
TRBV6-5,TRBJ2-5,CASRKMGKETQYF
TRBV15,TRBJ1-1,CATRPTGLVEAFF
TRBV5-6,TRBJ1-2,CASSPGGFGYTF